The 14 T cell receptor beta chains in this list originate from one sample, sequenced in a study of kidney transplant recipient with SARS-CoV-2 infection. One entry per CDR3 protein, called by TCRdb with MiXCR from the reads. The sample includes 200,000 to 300,000 distinct CDR3 sequences, around 28% of them seen just once. The material sequenced was a blood sample, taken at baseline and on roughly day 110 from a kidney transplant recipient. The source of these receptors is a male patient in his 30s who had COVID-19 and was a kidney transplant recipient. The graft donor may have given rise to some T cells.

Ten or more counts support this clonotype. The V and J genes are TRBV3-2 and TRBJ2-7; no DNA check was done on the table's D call, TRBD1. TRBV3-2 is a known pseudogene. The CDR3 sequence is 14 residues long. The chain's CDR3 is CASSHNRGLYEQYF. The DNA of the CDR3 is TGTGCCAGCAGCCATAATAGGGGCCTGTACGAGCAGTACTTC.

About this clonotype itself: A much larger clone sits a single nucleotide away, making a read error possible. The chain links TRBV20-1 to TRBJ2-5, with a possible D match to TRBD1 (6 bases). The J call could be wrong; TRBJ2-7 is a better fit for the DNA end. The germline CDR1 and CDR2 sequences are DFQATT and SNEGSKA (reference sequence). The CDR3 loop spans 12 amino acids. The DNA of the CDR3 is TGCGGTGCTACTGACAGGTTCTACGAGCAGTACTTC. Its protein is CGATDRFYEQYF.

In regard to this clonotype: Given a much more abundant clone one base away, this may be a read error. This chain uses TRBV19 with TRBJ2-7, with 9 bases matching TRBD2. The CDR3 is 16 amino acids. From germline, CDR1 is LNHDA and CDR2 SQIVND (reference sequence). Here the CDR3 reads CASSSGTSFSSYKQYF. In DNA form, the CDR3 reads TGTGCCAGTAGCTCCGGGACTAGCTTCTCCTCCTACAAGCAGTACTTC.

This clonotype was recorded at least ten times. This chain connects TRBV5-4 to TRBJ1-1, with D tentatively TRBD1 (5 bases). V was pared by 4 bases and J by 4 bases, with 26 bases between. CDR3 length: 18 residues. Germline CDR1 reads SGHNT; CDR2 reads YYREEE (reference sequence). CDR3: CASSTVGREGPRSTEAFF. The CDR3 coding sequence is TGTGCCAGCAGCACCGTGGGGCGAGAGGGACCTAGGTCCACTGAAGCTTTCTTT.

This clonotype was counted many times. The chain links TRBV7-9 to TRBJ2-1, with D perhaps TRBD1 (6 bases). This CDR3 is built from 16 residues. Germline V gives CDR1 SEHNR, CDR2 FQNEAQ (reference sequence). The V gene lost 4 bases and the J gene lost 7 bases, with 20 bases spanning the gap. Written as DNA, the CDR3 is TGTGCCAGCAGCTCCCCCGAACAGGGTTTTGGGAATGAGCAGTTCTTC. This codes for CASSSPEQGFGNEQFF.

This clonotype was picked up many times. The chain employs TRBV5-1 and TRBJ1-2, with D uncertain. The CDR3 runs 16 residues. V was pared by 6 bases and J by 4 bases, with 22 bases between. Per germline, CDR1 SGHRS and CDR2 YFSETQ. This chain's CDR3 is CASIKLSVRKTYGYTF. The DNA of the CDR3 is TGCGCCAGCATCAAGTTATCGGTTCGAAAGACCTATGGCTACACCTTC.

This clonotype came up many times. The chain combines TRBV28 with TRBJ1-1; tentatively, D is TRBD1 (6 bases). The V and J ends lost 1 base and 7 bases respectively, with 13 bases between them. This CDR3 is 14 amino acids long. CDR1 and CDR2 (germline): MDHEN, SYDVKM. In DNA form, the CDR3 reads TGTGCCAGCAGTTTATTGGCGGGGGCGGGTGAAGCTTTCTTT. It yields the protein CASSLLAGAGEAFF.

Points on this clonotype: Possible read error: a much larger clone is one base away. The chain links TRBV12-3 or TRBV12-4 to TRBJ1-2, with D perhaps matching TRBD1 (5 bases). Deletions cut 9 bases from V and 2 bases from J, with 10 bases between. The CDR3 contains 12 residues. The CDR3 DNA follows: TGTGCCAGGTCAAGGGGCAACTATGGCTACACCTTC. Translating it yields CARSRGNYGYTF.

This clonotype was seen only once. This clone may be a read error of a much larger clone one base away. The V gene is TRBV19, the J gene TRBJ1-1, with D possibly being TRBD1 (6 bases). The CDR3 sequence is 14 residues long. CDR1 LNHDA and CDR2 SQIVND come from the germline V gene (reference sequence). Trimming removed 4 bases at V and 9 bases at J, with 18 bases between. CDR3 DNA: TGTGCCAGTAGTACCAACGGGGGCGCTTCCCAAGCTTTCTTT. Residues: CASSTNGGASQAFF.

This clonotype has a count of ten or more. The chain uses TRBV2 and TRBJ1-5; D is undetermined. Trimming removed 7 bases from V and 0 bases from J, with 7 bases in between. The CDR3 is made up of 13 amino acids. Per the germline V gene, CDR1 is SNHLY and CDR2 is FYNNEI. CDR3 region: CASNAYSNQPQHF. The CDR3 DNA is TGTGCCAGCAACGCATATAGCAATCAGCCCCAGCATTTT.

This clonotype was counted many times. V gene TRBV7-7 combines with J gene TRBJ1-2; no reliable D call. Germline values: CDR1 SSHAT, CDR2 FNYEAQ (reference sequence). The ends were cut back, 3 bases at V and 4 bases at J, with 21 bases in the middle. There are 17 residues in the CDR3. CDR3 amino acids: CASSFGRKCRKTYGYTF. In nucleotides, the CDR3 is TGTGCCAGCAGCTTTGGGCGTAAGTGCCGAAAGACCTATGGCTACACCTTC. The full variable domain, its missing parts supplied by reference TRBV7-7 and TRBJ1-2, is GAGVSQSPRYKVTKRGQDVTLRCDPISSHATLYWYQQALGQGPEFLTYFNYEAQPDKSGLPSDRFSAERPEGSISTLTIQRTEQRDSAMYRCASSFGRKCRKTYGYTFGSGTRLTVV.

The V gene is TRBV10-3, the J gene TRBJ2-3; a possible D gene is TRBD2 (6 bases). The V end lost 2 bases, the J end lost 1 base, and 13 bases lay between the germline ends. There are 16 residues in the CDR3. The V gene's germline CDR1 is ENHRY and CDR2 SYGVKD. The DNA for the CDR3 is TGTGCCATCAGTGAGGGTGCGGGGTGGGGCACAGATACGCAGTATTTT. Translation: CAISEGAGWGTDTQYF.

Concerning this clonotype itself: A clone one base away is much larger, so this may be a read error. Here the CDR3 DNA reads TGTGCCGGCAGTTCCCTGAAGGGTAGCGGGGGGTACAATGAGCAGTTCTTC. Translating gives CAGSSLKGSGGYNEQFF. This chain joins TRBV6-6 and TRBJ2-1, with 10 bases aligning to TRBD2. This CDR3 is 17 amino acids long. Germline CDR1 and CDR2: MNHNY and SVGAGI (reference sequence).

This clonotype was picked up one time. A much bigger clone sits one base away, suggesting this may be a read error. This chain joins TRBV10-3 and TRBJ1-4; D ambiguous. Germline V gives CDR1 ENHRY, CDR2 SYGVKD. Trimming pared 10 bases from V and 4 bases from J, leaving 16 bases between. The CDR3 is 14 amino acids. In DNA, the CDR3 is TGTGCCACCGCCGTTATTGGGAGTAATGAAAAACTGTTTTTT. Protein sequence: CATAVIGSNEKLFF.